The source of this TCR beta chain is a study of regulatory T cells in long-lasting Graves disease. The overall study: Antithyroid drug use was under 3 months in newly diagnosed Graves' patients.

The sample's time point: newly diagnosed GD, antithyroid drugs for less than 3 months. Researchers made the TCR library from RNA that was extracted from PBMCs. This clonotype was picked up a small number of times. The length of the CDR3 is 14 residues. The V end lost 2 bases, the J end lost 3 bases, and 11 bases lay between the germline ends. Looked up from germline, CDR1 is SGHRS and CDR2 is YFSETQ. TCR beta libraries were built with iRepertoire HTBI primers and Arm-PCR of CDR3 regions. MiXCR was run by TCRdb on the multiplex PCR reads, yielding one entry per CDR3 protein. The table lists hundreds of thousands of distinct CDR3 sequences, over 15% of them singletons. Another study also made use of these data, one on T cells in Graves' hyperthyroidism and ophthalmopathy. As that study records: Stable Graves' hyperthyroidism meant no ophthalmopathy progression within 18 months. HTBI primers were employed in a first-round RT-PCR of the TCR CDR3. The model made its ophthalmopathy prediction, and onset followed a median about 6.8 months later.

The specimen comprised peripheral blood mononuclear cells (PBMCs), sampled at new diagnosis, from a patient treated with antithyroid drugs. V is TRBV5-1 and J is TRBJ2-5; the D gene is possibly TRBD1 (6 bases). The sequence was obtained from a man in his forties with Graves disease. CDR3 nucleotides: TGCGCCAGCAGCTTTACAGGGTGGAAAGAGACCCAGTACTTC. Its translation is CASSFTGWKETQYF.